This T cell receptor beta chain derives from a study of cytomegalovirus exposure and HLA in healthy donors. Study details: The same platform was used for the 100 to 150 validation repertoires and the roughly 640 first-cohort repertoires, a later analysis reported. Whole-study findings and limits: TCR beta chains numbering under 200 were designated cytomegalovirus-associated. High sensitivity and specificity were reportedly achieved when the classifier diagnosed cytomegalovirus status.

The donors formed part of the approximately 130-subject validation cohort, distinct from the roughly 670-subject first cohort. Only in-frame clones appear in the TCRdb table, and some are missing; sequencing was by immunoSEQ multiplex PCR. The sample includes under 200,000 clones, more than 80% of them seen just once. Notes on this clone: The antigen is not known.

Sequencing was performed on PBMCs. The sequence derives from a woman aged 18-29 years in good health and CMV-seropositive.

The CDR3 protein is CASSSPPEGTEETQYF. In DNA form, the CDR3 reads TGTGCCAGCAGTTCCCCTCCAGAAGGGACAGAAGAGACCCAGTACTTC. V usage is TRBV6-5 and J usage is TRBJ2-5; 7 bases agree with TRBD1. From germline, CDR1 is MNHEY and CDR2 SVGAGI. Trimming took 4 bases from V and 3 from J; bases not matched to a gene: 11. CDR3 length: 16 amino acids.